What follows are 8 T cell receptor delta chains derived from one specimen sequenced in a study of γδ T cells in repeated Plasmodium falciparum infection. Vgamma9/Vdelta2+ and Vdelta2-negative gammadelta T cells were flow-sorted from PBMC for bulk sequencing. TCRdb reprocessed the multiplex PCR reads using CATT. The data show 50,000 or so delta-chain clones, 1.6% seen once. The sequencing input was gamma-delta T cells from blood. These receptors were collected from a pool of human donors (malaria-infected and uninfected, not separated).

This clone was recorded many times. J is TRDJ1 and V is TRDV2; TRDD3 aligns across 7 bases. The V segment lost 3 bases and the J segment 0 bases; nucleotides outside the gene matches: 9. The length of the CDR3 is 16 residues. The germline CDR1 and CDR2 sequences are GEAIGNYY and EKD. The CDR3 DNA is TGTGCCTGTGACGGTCTGACTGGGGTGTACACCGATAAACTCATCTTT. Protein sequence: CACDGLTGVYTDKLIF.

This clone was recorded a few times. TCRdb lists the protein of a much larger clone for this DNA, which differs at residue 13, so this is likely a read error; the protein given here is translated from the DNA itself. This rearrangement joins TRDV1 to TRDJ1; 11 bases are a match to TRDD3. The J gene was missing in TCRdb and was found by matching the end of the DNA to germline. The CDR3 loop spans 16 amino acids. V dropped 0 bases and J dropped 10; count of bases not matched to a gene: 10. Germline V gene sequence: CDR1 TSWWSYY, CDR2 QGS. DNA for the CDR3: TGTGCTCTTGGGGAACTACCTAGCTACTGGGGGATAAGACTCATCTTT. Translation gives CALGELPSYWGIRLIF.

This clone was recorded at least ten times. This sequence joins TRDV2 and TRDJ1; the D gene is possibly TRDD3 (6 bases). The CDR3 length is 19 residues. The germline V gene has CDR1 GEAIGNYY and CDR2 EKD. Trimming removed 0 bases from V and 2 bases from J, with 24 bases in between. DNA of the CDR3: TGTGCCTGTGACACCTTAGAAGGGGGACCTCCTTTTAAAACCGATAAACTCATCTTT. It yields the protein CACDTLEGGPPFKTDKLIF.

This clone has just a few counts. For this DNA, TCRdb reports the protein of a much larger clone, which diverges at residue 15, most likely from a read error; the protein presented here is translated directly from the DNA. The V call is TRDV1, the J call TRDJ1; 11 bases agree with TRDD3. The J gene was missing in TCRdb and was found by matching the end of the DNA to germline. This CDR3 is built from 21 residues. Per germline, CDR1 TSWWSYY and CDR2 QGS. Germline trimming cut 4 bases from V and 3 bases from J; bases unmatched to any gene: 22. CDR3 bases: TGTGCTCTTGGGGCCCCTTCCTACGTATCCCTACTGGGGGATAAGGCCGATAAACTCATCTTT. Residues: CALGAPSYVSLLGDKADKLIF.

In the case of this clone: Translating this DNA gives a protein that differs at residue 7 from the TCRdb one, which belongs to a much larger clone; a read error is likely, and the protein shown is this translation. The chain combines TRDV1 with TRDJ1, with TRDD3 matching 7 bases. Assignment of the J gene here rests on matching the DNA to germline, because TCRdb gives none. Germline CDR1 and CDR2: TSWWSYY and QGS. The CDR3 has 20 amino acids. V dropped 2 bases and J dropped 4; count of bases not matched to a gene: 22. The DNA of the CDR3 is TGTGCTCTTGGGGAATACGGGATGGGGGACGAAGTAACACCCTTCGATAAACTCATCTTT. The encoded protein is CALGEYGMGDEVTPFDKLIF.

This clone was counted only a few times. TCRdb assigns this DNA the protein of a much larger clone, which departs from its translation at residue 5; this likely reflects a read error, and the protein shown comes from translating the DNA. The chain uses TRDV2 and TRDJ1; 10 bases agree with TRDD3. No J gene is reported in TCRdb; it was inferred here by comparing the DNA with germline. V was clipped by 3 bases and J by 0 bases; unmatched bases: 15. CDR1 and CDR2 from the germline V gene are GEAIGNYY and EKD. This CDR3 is built from 19 residues. The CDR3 nucleotides read TGTGCCTGTGACGCCCTCCGCGGGTGGGGGATACTCCACACCGATAAACTCATCTTT. Its protein is CACDALRGWGILHTDKLIF.

This clone has more than one count but fewer than ten. A read error likely explains why the TCRdb protein, taken from a much larger clone, differs from this DNA's translation at residue 13; the protein shown is translated from the DNA. Other DNA sequences in this sample translate to the same CDR3. The rearrangement links TRDV1 to TRDJ1; D is uncertain. The germline V gene encodes CDR1 TSWWSYY and CDR2 QGS. The CDR3 has 19 residues. Trimming cost V 0 bases and J 0 bases, with 20 bases left between them. The CDR3 protein is CALGELPPRRGDHTDKLIF. CDR3 sequence (DNA): TGTGCTCTTGGGGAACTCCCCCCCAGAAGGGGCGACCACACCGATAAACTCATCTTT.

Note on this clone: TCRdb's listed protein matches a much larger clone and diverges from this DNA's translation at residue 18, likely through a read error; the protein shown comes from the DNA. The chain combines TRDV2 with TRDJ1, with a possible D match to TRDD3 (6 bases). TCRdb is silent on the J gene; assignment here came from matching the DNA to germline. Germline-derived CDR1 and CDR2 are GEAIGNYY and EKD. There are 23 residues in the CDR3. Trimming pared 3 bases from V and 3 bases from J, leaving 40 bases between. CDR3 protein: CACDFLSLSQKGIPRRYADKLIF. The CDR3 DNA is TGTGCCTGTGACTTCCTCTCACTTTCCCAGAAGGGGATTCCTCGGCGTTACGCCGATAAACTCATCTTT.